Listed here is a single TCR beta chain. These data originate in a study of blood T cells in healthy people across ages. Using a J-beta primer mix together with a sample-barcoded 5' primer, a second PCR was run for roughly 7 to 12 cycles. TCRdb fed the 5' RACE reads into MiXCR, producing one record per CDR3 protein. The table records some 560,000 distinct CDR3 sequences, approximately 26% of them present only once. The same sample was also studied in work on T cells of mothers and their children.

The receptor comes from a boy under 10 years old in good health. What was sequenced was blood.

The CDR3 DNA reads as TGTGCCAGCAGTTTTCCCTATCCCGGGGAGCTGTTTTTT. Protein: CASSFPYPGELFF. The genes are TRBV12-3 or TRBV12-4 and TRBJ2-2; D not certain. V lost 3 bases and J 6 bases, leaving 8 bases between the germline ends. CDR3 length: 13 amino acids.